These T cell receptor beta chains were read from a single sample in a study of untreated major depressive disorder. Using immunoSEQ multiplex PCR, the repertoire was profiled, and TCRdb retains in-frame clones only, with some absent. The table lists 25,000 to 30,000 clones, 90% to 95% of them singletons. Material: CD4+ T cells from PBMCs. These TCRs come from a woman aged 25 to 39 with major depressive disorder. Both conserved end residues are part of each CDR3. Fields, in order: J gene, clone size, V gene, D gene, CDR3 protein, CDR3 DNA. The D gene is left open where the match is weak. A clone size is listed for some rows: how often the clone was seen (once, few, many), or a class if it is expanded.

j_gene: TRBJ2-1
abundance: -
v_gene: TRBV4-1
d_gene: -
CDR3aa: CASSQVARDEQFF
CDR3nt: TGCGCCAGCAGCCAAGTCGCTCGGGATGAGCAGTTCTTC

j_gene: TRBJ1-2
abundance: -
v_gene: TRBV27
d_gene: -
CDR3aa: CASSSGRGYGYTF
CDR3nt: TGTGCCAGCAGCTCGGGCCGGGGCTATGGCTACACCTTC

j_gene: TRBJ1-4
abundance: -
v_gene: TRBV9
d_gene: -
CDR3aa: CASSPGVVGVAELFF
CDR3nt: TGTGCCAGCAGCCCCGGAGTGGTGGGGGTGGCGGAACTGTTTTTT

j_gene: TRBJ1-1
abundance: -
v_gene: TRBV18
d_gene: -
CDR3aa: CASSPIVSEAFF
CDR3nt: TGTGCCAGCTCACCTATTGTTTCCGAAGCTTTCTTT

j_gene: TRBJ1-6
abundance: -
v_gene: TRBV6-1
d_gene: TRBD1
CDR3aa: CASDNLQGRREPLHF
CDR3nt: TGTGCCAGTGACAATTTACAGGGGAGAAGGGAACCCCTCCACTTT

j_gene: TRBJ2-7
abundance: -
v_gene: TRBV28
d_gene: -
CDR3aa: CASSLHRDGYEQYF
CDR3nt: TGTGCCAGCAGTTTACACCGGGACGGCTACGAGCAGTACTTC

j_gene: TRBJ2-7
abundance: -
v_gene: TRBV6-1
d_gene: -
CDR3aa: CASSDAEQYF
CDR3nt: TGTGCCAGCAGTGATGCCGAGCAGTACTTC

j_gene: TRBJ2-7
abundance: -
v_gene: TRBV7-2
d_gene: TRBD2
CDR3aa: CASSRNPGGSSYEQYF
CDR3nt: TGTGCCAGCAGCCGCAACCCGGGGGGGAGCTCCTACGAGCAGTACTTC

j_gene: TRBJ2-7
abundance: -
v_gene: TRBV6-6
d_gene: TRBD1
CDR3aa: CASSYWTGGYEQYF
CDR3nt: TGTGCCAGCAGTTACTGGACAGGGGGCTACGAGCAGTACTTC

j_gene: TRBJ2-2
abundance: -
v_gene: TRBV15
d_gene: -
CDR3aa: CATSRSGVTGELFF
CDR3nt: TGTGCCACCAGCAGATCAGGGGTCACCGGGGAGCTGTTTTTT

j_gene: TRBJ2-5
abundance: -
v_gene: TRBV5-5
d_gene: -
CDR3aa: CASSGSWGSLETQYF
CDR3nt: TGTGCCAGCAGTGGCTCTTGGGGTTCGCTAGAGACCCAGTACTTC

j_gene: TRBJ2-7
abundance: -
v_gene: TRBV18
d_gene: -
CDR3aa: CASTQGFSPTYEQYF
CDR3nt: TGTGCCAGCACACAGGGATTCTCTCCGACATACGAGCAGTACTTC

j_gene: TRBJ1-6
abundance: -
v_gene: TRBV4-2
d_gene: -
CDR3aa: CASSQDRGNSPLHF
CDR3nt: TGTGCCAGCAGCCAAGATAGGGGTAATTCACCCCTCCACTTT

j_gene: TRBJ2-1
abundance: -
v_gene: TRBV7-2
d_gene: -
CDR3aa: CASSPRGNNEQFF
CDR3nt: TGTGCCAGCAGCCCCCGGGGGAACAATGAGCAGTTCTTC

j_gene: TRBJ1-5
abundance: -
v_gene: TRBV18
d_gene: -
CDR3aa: CASSPNGGAINQPQHF
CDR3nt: TGTGCCAGCTCACCTAACGGTGGGGCAATCAATCAGCCCCAGCATTTT

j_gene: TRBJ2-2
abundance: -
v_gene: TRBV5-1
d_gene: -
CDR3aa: CASSPVTGTGELFF
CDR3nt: TGCGCCAGCAGCCCGGTCACAGGCACCGGGGAGCTGTTTTTT

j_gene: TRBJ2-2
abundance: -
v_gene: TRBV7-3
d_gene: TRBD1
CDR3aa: CASRGQGDGSGELFF
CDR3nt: TGTGCCAGCAGGGGACAGGGGGATGGATCCGGGGAGCTGTTTTTT

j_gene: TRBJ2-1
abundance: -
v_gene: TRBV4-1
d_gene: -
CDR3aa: CASSQVGRGARYNEQFF
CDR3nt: TGCGCCAGCAGCCAAGTTGGTCGGGGGGCCAGGTACAATGAGCAGTTCTTC

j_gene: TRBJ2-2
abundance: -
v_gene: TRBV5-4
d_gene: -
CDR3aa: CASSLDLTGELFF
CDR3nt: TGTGCCAGCAGCTTGGACTTAACCGGGGAGCTGTTTTTT

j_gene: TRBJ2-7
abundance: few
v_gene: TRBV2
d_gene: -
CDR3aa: CASRGRGEQYF
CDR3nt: TGTGCCAGCAGGGGGAGAGGCGAGCAGTACTTC

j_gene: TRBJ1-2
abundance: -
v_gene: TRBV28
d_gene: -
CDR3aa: CASSFKGSGYTF
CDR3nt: TGTGCCAGCAGTTTTAAGGGCTCTGGCTACACCTTC

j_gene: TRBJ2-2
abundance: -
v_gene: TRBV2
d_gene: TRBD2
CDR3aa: CASSETSGSTGELFF
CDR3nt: TGTGCCAGCAGTGAAACTAGCGGGAGCACCGGGGAGCTGTTTTTT

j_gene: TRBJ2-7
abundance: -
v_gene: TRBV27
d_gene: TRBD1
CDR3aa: CASPQGARF
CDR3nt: TGTGCCAGCCCACAGGGGGCGCGATTT

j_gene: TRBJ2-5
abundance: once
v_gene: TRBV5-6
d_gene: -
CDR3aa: CASSPTTRWGQETQYF
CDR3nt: TGTGCCAGCAGCCCCACTACAAGGTGGGGACAAGAGACCCAGTACTTC

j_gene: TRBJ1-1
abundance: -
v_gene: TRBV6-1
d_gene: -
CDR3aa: CASSEGLNTEAFF
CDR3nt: TGTGCCAGCAGTGAGGGGTTGAACACTGAAGCTTTCTTT

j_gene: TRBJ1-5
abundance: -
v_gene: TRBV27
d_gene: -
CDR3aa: CAKSLVNQPQHF
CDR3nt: TGTGCCAAGTCCCTGGTCAATCAGCCCCAGCATTTT

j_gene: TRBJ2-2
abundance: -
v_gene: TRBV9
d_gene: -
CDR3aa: CASSVGSSPNTGELFF
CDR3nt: TGTGCCAGCAGCGTAGGTTCTAGTCCAAACACCGGGGAGCTGTTTTTT

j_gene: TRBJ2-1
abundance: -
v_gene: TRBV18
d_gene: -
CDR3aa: CASSPPGGSSYNEQFF
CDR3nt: TGTGCCAGCTCACCACCGGGGGGTAGCTCCTACAATGAGCAGTTCTTC

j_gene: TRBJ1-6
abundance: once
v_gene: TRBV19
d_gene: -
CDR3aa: CASSLSPGQSSPLHF
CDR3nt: TGTGCCAGTAGTCTGTCTCCTGGACAAAGTTCACCCCTCCACTTT

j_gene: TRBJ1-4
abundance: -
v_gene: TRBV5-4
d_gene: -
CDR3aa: CASSTGSEVEKLFF
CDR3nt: TGTGCCAGCAGTACAGGGTCTGAGGTTGAAAAACTGTTTTTT

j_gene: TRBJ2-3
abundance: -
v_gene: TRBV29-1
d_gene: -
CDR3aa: CSVDRPTISTDTQYF
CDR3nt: TGCAGCGTTGATCGACCTACTATTAGCACAGATACGCAGTATTTT

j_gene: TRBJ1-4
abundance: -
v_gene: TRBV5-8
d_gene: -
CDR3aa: CASGRIGAEKLFF
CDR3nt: TGTGCCAGCGGACGAATCGGCGCTGAAAAACTGTTTTTT

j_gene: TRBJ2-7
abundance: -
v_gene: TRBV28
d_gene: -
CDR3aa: CASRTPRKSYEQYF
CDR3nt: TGTGCCAGCAGGACCCCCCGGAAATCCTACGAGCAGTACTTC

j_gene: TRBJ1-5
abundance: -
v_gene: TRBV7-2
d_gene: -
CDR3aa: CASTRRGLPRNQPQHF
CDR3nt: TGTGCCAGCACCCGACGGGGCCTTCCTAGAAATCAGCCCCAGCATTTT

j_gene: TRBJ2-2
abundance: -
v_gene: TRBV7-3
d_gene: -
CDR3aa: CASSLTFGGRHTGELFF
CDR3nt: TGTGCCAGCAGCTTAACGTTTGGGGGGCGCCACACCGGGGAGCTGTTTTTT

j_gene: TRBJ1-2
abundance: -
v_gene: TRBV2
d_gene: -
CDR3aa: CASSVQAEVYGYTF
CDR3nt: TGTGCCAGCAGCGTGCAGGCGGAGGTCTATGGCTACACCTTC

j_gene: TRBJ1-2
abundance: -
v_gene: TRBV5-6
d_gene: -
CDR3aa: CASSSVRAGGYTF
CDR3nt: TGTGCCAGCAGCTCCGTGAGGGCGGGGGGCTACACCTTC

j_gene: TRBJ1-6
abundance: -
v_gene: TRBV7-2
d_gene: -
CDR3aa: CASSFTRNSPLHF
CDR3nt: TGTGCCAGCAGCTTCACACGTAATTCACCCCTCCACTTT

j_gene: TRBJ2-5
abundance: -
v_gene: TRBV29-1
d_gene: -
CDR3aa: CSARPNQETQYF
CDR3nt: TGCAGTGCTCGACCCAACCAAGAGACCCAGTACTTC

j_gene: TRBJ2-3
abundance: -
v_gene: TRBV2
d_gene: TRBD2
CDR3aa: CASSPVHLAGVSTDTQYF
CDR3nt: TGTGCCAGCAGTCCCGTGCACCTAGCGGGAGTTAGTACAGATACGCAGTATTTT

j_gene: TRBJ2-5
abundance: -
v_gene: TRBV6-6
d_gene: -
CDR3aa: CASSYGQETQYF
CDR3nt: TGTGCCAGCAGTTACGGGCAAGAGACCCAGTACTTC

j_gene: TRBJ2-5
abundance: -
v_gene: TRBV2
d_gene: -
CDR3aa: CASQNWRTQETQYF
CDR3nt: TGTGCCAGCCAAAATTGGCGGACCCAAGAGACCCAGTACTTC

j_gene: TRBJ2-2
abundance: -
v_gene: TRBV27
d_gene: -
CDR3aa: CASSLAFRDYNTGELFF
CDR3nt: TGTGCCAGCAGTTTGGCCTTCCGAGACTATAACACCGGGGAGCTGTTTTTT

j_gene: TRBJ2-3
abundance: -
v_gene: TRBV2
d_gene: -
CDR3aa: CASEGPRGTDTQYF
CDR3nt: TGTGCCAGCGAGGGACCTAGGGGCACAGATACGCAGTATTTT

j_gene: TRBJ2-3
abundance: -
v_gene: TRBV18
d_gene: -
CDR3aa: CASTKGRQNTQYF
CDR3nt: TGTGCCAGCACCAAGGGACGACAGAATACGCAGTATTTT

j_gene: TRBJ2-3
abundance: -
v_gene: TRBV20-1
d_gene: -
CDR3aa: CSAPHDTQYF
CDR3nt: TGCAGTGCCCCCCACGATACGCAGTATTTT

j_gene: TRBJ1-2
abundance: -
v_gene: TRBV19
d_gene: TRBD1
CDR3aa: CASNRGGRYYGYTF
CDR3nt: TGTGCCAGTAATCGAGGGGGCCGATACTATGGCTACACCTTC

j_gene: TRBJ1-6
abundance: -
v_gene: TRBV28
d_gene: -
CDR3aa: CASSLRRGKIYNSPLHF
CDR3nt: TGTGCCAGCAGTTTACGGCGGGGGAAGATTTATAATTCACCCCTCCACTTT

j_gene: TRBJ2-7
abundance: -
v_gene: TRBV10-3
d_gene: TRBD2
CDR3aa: CAIRLAGAEYEQYF
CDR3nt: TGTGCCATCAGGCTAGCGGGAGCCGAGTACGAGCAGTACTTC

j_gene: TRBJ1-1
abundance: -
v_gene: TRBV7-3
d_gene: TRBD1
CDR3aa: CASSLGAGGTEAFF
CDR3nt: TGTGCCAGCAGCTTAGGCGCAGGGGGCACTGAAGCTTTCTTT

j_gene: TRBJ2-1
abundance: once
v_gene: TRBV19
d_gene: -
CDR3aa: CASSINRLNEQFF
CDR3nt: TGTGCCAGTAGTATCAACCGGCTCAATGAGCAGTTCTTC

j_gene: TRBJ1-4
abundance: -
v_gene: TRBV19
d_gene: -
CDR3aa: CATRTHDDYEKLFF
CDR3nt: TGTGCCACCCGGACGCATGACGACTATGAAAAACTGTTTTTT

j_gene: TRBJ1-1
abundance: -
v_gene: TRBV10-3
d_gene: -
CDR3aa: CAISDSVLVGREAFF
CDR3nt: TGTGCCATCAGTGACTCCGTTTTGGTAGGGCGTGAAGCTTTCTTT

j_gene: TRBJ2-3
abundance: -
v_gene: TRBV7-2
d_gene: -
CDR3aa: CASKQDRSTDTQYF
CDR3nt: TGTGCCAGCAAGCAAGACAGAAGCACAGATACGCAGTATTTT

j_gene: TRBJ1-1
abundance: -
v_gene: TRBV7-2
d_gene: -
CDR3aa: CASRQTRGTEAFF
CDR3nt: TGTGCCAGCAGACAAACTCGGGGGACTGAAGCTTTCTTT